Following are 7 T cell receptor beta chains from one sample sequenced in a study of neurological immune-mediated disorders. TCRdb reprocessed the 5' RACE reads with MiXCR, giving one entry per CDR3 protein. The sample lists 50,000 to 85,000 distinct CDR3 sequences, 4% to 6% occurring once. The sequencing input was PBMCs. The receptors originated from a woman aged 25 to 39 with multiple sclerosis.

There are many counts of this clonotype. The V call is TRBV5-1, the J call TRBJ1-2, with D perhaps TRBD1 (6 bases). Germline-derived CDR1 and CDR2 are SGHRS and YFSETQ. CDR3 size: 16 residues. V shed 4 bases and J shed 7 bases, with 23 bases lying between them. CDR3 loop: CASSPLPTFGGTGYTF. The CDR3 coding sequence is TGCGCCAGCAGCCCTCTTCCTACCTTCGGGGGCACTGGCTACACCTTC.

In its sample, this clonotype was seen many times. The genes are TRBV6-5 and TRBJ1-3; D call uncertain. With 7 bases removed from V and 0 bases from J, the gap between germline ends came to 7 bases. CDR1 is MNHEY, CDR2 SVGAGI, per germline. The CDR3 loop spans 13 amino acids. DNA of the CDR3: TGTGCCAGCACATCAAACTCTGGAAACACCATATATTTT. It yields the protein CASTSNSGNTIYF.

A remark on this clonotype: A much larger clone differs from this one at a single base, so this may be a read error. This chain uses TRBV12-3 or TRBV12-4 with TRBJ1-5; D is unresolved. V was shortened by 5 bases and J by 10 bases, with 18 bases between the two germline ends. The CDR3 covers 14 residues. CDR3 in amino acids: CASSLEAKGHPQHF. The CDR3 nucleotides are TGTGCCAGCAGTCTCGAAGCAAAGGGTCACCCCCAGCATTTT.

This clonotype appeared many times. The chain combines TRBV15 with TRBJ2-7; D is possibly TRBD2 (5 bases). CDR1 and CDR2 from the germline V gene are LNHNV and YYDKDF (reference sequence). V lost 3 bases to trimming and J lost 6 bases, with 9 bases between them. This CDR3 has 12 residues. The CDR3 nucleotides read TGTGCCACCAGCAGTGCAGGAGGCGAGCAGTACTTC. Protein: CATSSAGGEQYF.

This clonotype was detected many times. The chain couples TRBV12-3 or TRBV12-4 to TRBJ2-3; 9 bases fit TRBD1. The CDR3 has 15 residues. The ends lost 7 bases at V and 2 bases at J; junction bases unmatched: 7. DNA of the CDR3: TGTGCCAGCACCAAAACAGGGGGCAACACAGATACGCAGTATTTT. It codes for CASTKTGGNTDTQYF.

This clonotype was recorded many times. The CDR3 protein is CASIPGGGGQSEQFF. The CDR3 coding sequence is TGTGCCAGCATCCCTGGCGGGGGGGGCCAGAGTGAGCAGTTCTTC. The V call is TRBV12-3 or TRBV12-4, the J call TRBJ2-1; 9 bases agree with TRBD2. The length of the CDR3 is 15 residues. The junction had 13 bases not matched to a gene; V was cut back by 7 bases and J by 9 bases.

This clonotype was observed many times. The V gene is TRBV7-9, the J gene TRBJ1-2, with TRBD1 matching 10 bases. The ends lost 6 bases at V and 4 bases at J; junction bases unmatched: 8. CDR3 length equals 15 residues. The germline V gene encodes CDR1 SEHNR and CDR2 FQNEAQ (reference sequence). The CDR3 DNA is TGTGCCAGCAGGGACCCACGGACAGGGGGCTATGGCTACACCTTC. It specifies CASRDPRTGGYGYTF.